The 10 T cell receptor beta chains listed next were all sequenced from one sample in a study of control samples from healthy donors and cancer patients. Assay used: immunoSEQ multiplex PCR; TCRdb lists only in-frame clones, some missing. The profile shows about 45,000 clones, 91% of them singletons. Sample: PBMCs. The receptor source for this set is a middle-aged woman with head and neck cancer.

The gene calls are TRBV5-1 and TRBJ2-1; 8 nucleotides match TRBD2. V was pared by 5 bases and J by 4 bases, with 8 bases of the junction left unmatched. CDR3 length: 15 amino acids. Germline CDR1 is SGHRS and CDR2 is YFSETQ. The CDR3 sequence: CASRSWTSTYNEQFF. CDR3 bases: TGCGCCAGCAGATCCTGGACTAGCACTTACAATGAGCAGTTCTTC.

This chain connects TRBV12-3 or TRBV12-4 to TRBJ1-2, with D uncertain. Trimming pared 3 bases from V and 5 bases from J, leaving 4 bases between. This CDR3 is built from 11 residues. CDR3 DNA: TGTGCCAGCAGTTTCTGGTATGGCTACACCTTC. This translates into CASSFWYGYTF.

This clone was counted a single time. The CDR3 sequence is CATSASTGGNEKLFF. The CDR3 DNA reads as TGTGCCACCAGTGCCTCTACAGGGGGAAATGAAAAACTGTTTTTT. The genes are TRBV24-1 and TRBJ1-4; 8 nucleotides align to TRBD1. This CDR3 comprises 15 residues. Unmatched junction bases numbered 6, after V lost 5 bases and J lost 5 bases. CDR1 is KGHDR, CDR2 SFDVKD, per germline.

This chain joins TRBV30 and TRBJ2-2, with D maybe TRBD1 (6 bases). V lost 0 bases, J lost 1 base, and 9 bases lay in between. The CDR3 totals 15 residues. CDR1 and CDR2 (germline): GTSNPN, SVGIG (reference sequence). CDR3 DNA sequence: TGTGCCTGGAGTGTCCCGGGACAGAACACCGGGGAGCTGTTTTTT. The encoded protein is CAWSVPGQNTGELFF. The whole variable domain, remainder taken from reference TRBV30 and TRBJ2-2, is SQTIHQWPATLVQPVGSPLSLECTVEGTSNPNLYWYRQAAGRGLQLLFYSVGIGQISSEVPQNLSASRPQDRQFILSSKKLLLSDSGFYLCAWSVPGQNTGELFFGEGSRLTVL.

The chain combines TRBV27 with TRBJ2-3; D is possibly TRBD1 or TRBD2 (5 bases each). V was clipped by 7 bases and J by 2 bases, with 16 bases between them. Per the germline V gene, CDR1 is MNHEY and CDR2 is SMNVEV (reference sequence). This CDR3 is built from 15 residues. The CDR3 here is CASTPLGTVTDTQYF. The CDR3 DNA follows: TGTGCCAGCACCCCCCTTGGGACGGTCACAGATACGCAGTATTTT.

This chain joins TRBV11-1 and TRBJ2-7, with 8 positions matching TRBD2. Losses at the gene ends were 1 base for V and 3 bases for J; bases not matched to a gene: 5. This CDR3 contains 15 residues. Germline V CDR1 and CDR2: SGHAT, FQDESV (reference sequence). CDR3 sequence reads: CASSLGLAGIYEQYF. CDR3 in DNA: TGTGCCAGCAGCTTAGGCCTAGCGGGCATCTACGAGCAGTACTTC.

The chain recombines TRBV3-1 (or the pseudogene TRBV3-2) with TRBJ1-6, with 7 bases fitting TRBD1. V lost 5 bases, J lost 8 bases, and 6 bases stayed unmatched. The germline V gene encodes CDR1 LGHDT and CDR2 YNNKEL (reference sequence). The CDR3 consists of 14 residues. The CDR3, as DNA: TGTGCCAGCAGCTTCAGGGGGGCGGATTCACCCCTCCACTTT. Protein sequence: CASSFRGADSPLHF.

For this clone: An end of the junction does not agree with germline; a read error may underlie this. The chain employs TRBV2 and TRBJ2-7, with TRBD1 identical over 10 bases. CDR1 SNHLY and CDR2 FYNNEI come from the germline V gene. The CDR3 runs to 12 residues. The CDR3 here is CASKGTGAERYF. In nucleotides, the CDR3 is TGTGCCAGCAAAGGGACAGGGGCCGAGCGGTACTTC.

The chain carries TRBV5-1 and TRBJ2-7; 7 nucleotides line up with TRBD1. The CDR3 runs 14 residues. J was trimmed by 0 bases and V by 4 bases; bases with no gene match: 4. Germline-derived CDR1 and CDR2 are SGHRS and YFSETQ. Here the CDR3 reads CASSPRTGSYEQYF. CDR3 coding DNA: TGCGCCAGCAGCCCAAGGACAGGCTCCTACGAGCAGTACTTC.

The chain recombines TRBV5-1 with TRBJ2-7; TRBD2 matches 12 bases. This CDR3 is built from 13 residues. Trimming at V came to 7 bases and at J to 5 bases, leaving 4 bases not matched to a gene. The germline V gene has CDR1 SGHRS and CDR2 YFSETQ. DNA of the CDR3: TGCGCCAGCGGAGGACTAGCGGGAAACGAGCAGTACTTC. This encodes CASGGLAGNEQYF.